This T cell receptor beta chain was captured by sequencing in a study of identical twins. Findings of the study overall: Modelling approaches yielded underestimates of out-of-frame TCR alpha sharing between monozygotic twins. Fewer insertions characterized abundant cord blood beta clonotypes, whereas memory repertoires showed none.

Germline V gene data show CDR1 as LNHNV and CDR2 as YYDKDF (reference sequence). The CDR3 loop spans 16 amino acids. V lost 5 bases to trimming and J lost 0 bases, with 13 bases between them. This clonotype was found a few times. The antigen is undetermined. TCRdb fed the 5' RACE reads into MiXCR, producing one record per CDR3 protein. The sample holds just over 450,000 distinct CDR3 sequences, over 12% seen once. Healthy Caucasians alone served as donors. These records were also assigned to another study, of yellow fever vaccine responses in identical twins. That report notes: Twins reportedly showed a vaccine T cell response that seemed partly convergent and partly personalized.

Sequenced: CD4+ T cells sorted from blood. This chain links TRBV15 with TRBJ2-2, with D possibly TRBD2 on 6 matching bases. This sequence was found in a woman aged 18-30 years in good health. CDR3 loop: CATSVGTLPNTGELFF. The CDR3, as DNA: TGTGCCACCAGCGTGGGGACTCTTCCGAACACCGGGGAGCTGTTTTTT.